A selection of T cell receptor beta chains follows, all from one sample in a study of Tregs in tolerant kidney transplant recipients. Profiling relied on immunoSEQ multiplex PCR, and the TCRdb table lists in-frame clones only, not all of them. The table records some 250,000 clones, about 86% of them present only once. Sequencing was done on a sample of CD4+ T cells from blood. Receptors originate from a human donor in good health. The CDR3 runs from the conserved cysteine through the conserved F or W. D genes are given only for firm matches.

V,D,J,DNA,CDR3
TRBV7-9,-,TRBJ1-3,TGTGCCACCCCCGACGGGCCTGGAAACACCATATATTTT,CATPDGPGNTIYF
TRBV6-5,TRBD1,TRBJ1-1,TGTGCCAGCAGACTCATTACAGGGGGCGAAGCTTTCTTT,CASRLITGGEAFF
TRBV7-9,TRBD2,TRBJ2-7,TGTGCCAGCAGCTTGGGCCCTAGGCGGGAGGGCTACGAGCAGTACTTC,CASSLGPRREGYEQYF
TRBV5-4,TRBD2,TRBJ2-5,TGTGCCAGCAGCTCCGGGACTAGCAGAGAAGAGACCCAGTACTTC,CASSSGTSREETQYF
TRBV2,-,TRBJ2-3,TGTGCCAGCAGTTGGGACACAGATACGCAGTATTTT,CASSWDTDTQYF
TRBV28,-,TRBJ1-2,TGTGCCAGCAGTACTTACTATGGCTACACCTTC,CASSTYYGYTF
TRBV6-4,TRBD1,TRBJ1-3,TGTGCCGCGATCCCAAAGCAGCAGGGGGCTTCTGGAAACACCATATATTTT,CAAIPKQQGASGNTIYF
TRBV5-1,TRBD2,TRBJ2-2,TGCGCCAGCAGCCGGACTAGCGGGGGGACCGGGGAGCTGTTTTTT,CASSRTSGGTGELFF
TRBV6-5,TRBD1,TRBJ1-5,TGTGCCAGCAACGCTGACAGGGGAGGCAATCAGCCCCAGCATTTT,CASNADRGGNQPQHF
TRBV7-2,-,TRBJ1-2,TGTGCCAGCAGCTTAGGGGGACCGGCCTATGGCTACACCTTC,CASSLGGPAYGYTF
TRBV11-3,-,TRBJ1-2,TGTGCCAGCAGCAAGGGGGGGTATGGCTACACCTTC,CASSKGGYGYTF
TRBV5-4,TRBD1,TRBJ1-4,TGTGCCAGCAGCCCAAGACAGGGAATAGGTGAAAAACTGTTTTTT,CASSPRQGIGEKLFF
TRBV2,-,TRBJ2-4,TGTGCCAGCAGTGATTTACGGAACATTCAGTACTTC,CASSDLRNIQYF
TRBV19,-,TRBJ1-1,TGTGCCAGTAGTATACTGGGGGCATGGACTGAAGCTTTCTTT,CASSILGAWTEAFF